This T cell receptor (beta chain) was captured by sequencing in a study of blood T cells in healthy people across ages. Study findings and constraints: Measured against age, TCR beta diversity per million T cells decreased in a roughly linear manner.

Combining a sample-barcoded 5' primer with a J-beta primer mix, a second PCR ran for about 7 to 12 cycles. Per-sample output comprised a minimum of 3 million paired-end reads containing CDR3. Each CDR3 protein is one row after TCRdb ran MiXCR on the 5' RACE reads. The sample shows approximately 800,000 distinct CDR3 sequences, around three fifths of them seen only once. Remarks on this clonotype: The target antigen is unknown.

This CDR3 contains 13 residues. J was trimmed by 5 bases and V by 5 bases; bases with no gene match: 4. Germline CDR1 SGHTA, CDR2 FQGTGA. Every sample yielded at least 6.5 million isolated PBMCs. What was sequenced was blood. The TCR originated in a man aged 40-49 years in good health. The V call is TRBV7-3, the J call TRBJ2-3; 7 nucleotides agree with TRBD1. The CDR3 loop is CASSPTGQDTQYF. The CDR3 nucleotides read TGTGCCAGCAGCCCGACAGGGCAAGATACGCAGTATTTT.